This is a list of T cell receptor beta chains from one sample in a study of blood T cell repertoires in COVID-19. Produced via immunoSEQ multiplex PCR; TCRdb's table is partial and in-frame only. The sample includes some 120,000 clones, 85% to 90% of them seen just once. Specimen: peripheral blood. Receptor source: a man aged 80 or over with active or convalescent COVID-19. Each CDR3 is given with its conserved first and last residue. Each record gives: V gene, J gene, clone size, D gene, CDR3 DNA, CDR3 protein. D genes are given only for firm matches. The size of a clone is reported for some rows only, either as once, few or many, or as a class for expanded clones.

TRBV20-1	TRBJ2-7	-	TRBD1	TGCAGTGCTAGTGGGCAGGGGGCCTACGAGCAGTACTTC	CSASGQGAYEQYF
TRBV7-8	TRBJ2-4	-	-	TGTGCCAGCAGCTTAGCTGAGGTTGCCAAAAACATTCAGTACTTC	CASSLAEVAKNIQYF
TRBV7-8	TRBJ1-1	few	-	TGTGCCAGCAGCCAGCCCCGAGAAGTAATCTTT	CASSQPREVIF
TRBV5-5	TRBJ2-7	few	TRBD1	TGTGCCAGCAGCTTGGAAGGGACAGGGGGTTCCTACGAGCAGTACTTC	CASSLEGTGGSYEQYF
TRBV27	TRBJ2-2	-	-	TGTGCCAGCAGCCATCCTAGAGGGGAGCTGTTTTTT	CASSHPRGELFF
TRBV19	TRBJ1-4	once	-	TGTGCCAGTAGGAGGGACTTAAATAATGAAAAACTGTTTTTT	CASRRDLNNEKLFF
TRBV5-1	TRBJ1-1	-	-	TGCGCCAGCAGCAAAACAGGGAACACTGAAGCTTTCTTT	CASSKTGNTEAFF
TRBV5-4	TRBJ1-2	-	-	TGTGCCAGCAGCCCCGGGTTTGGTAACTATGGCTACACCTTC	CASSPGFGNYGYTF
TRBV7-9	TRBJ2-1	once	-	TGTGCCAGCAACTTTTTTCCGGGACAAGCTCTCAATGAGCAGTTCTTC	CASNFFPGQALNEQFF
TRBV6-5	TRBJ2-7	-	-	TGTGCCAGCTTTGCTAGCGTCCCTGGAGAGCAGTACTTC	CASFASVPGEQYF
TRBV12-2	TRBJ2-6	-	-	TGTGCAAGTCGACGGGACAGGGGGCGCGTTCGCTCTGGGGCCAACGTCCTGACTTTC	CASRRDRGRVRSGANVLTF
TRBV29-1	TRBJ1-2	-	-	TGCAGCGGCGAGGGAGCAGCGGGCTACACCTTC	CSGEGAAGYTF
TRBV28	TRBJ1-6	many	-	TGTGCCAGCAGTGGCGCCGGGACACTTCCTAATTCACCCCTCCACTTT	CASSGAGTLPNSPLHF